The present T cell receptor beta chain was sequenced within a study of blood T cell repertoires in COVID-19. About the research overall: Samples came from the United States, Italy and Spain, spanning acute and convalescent COVID-19. T cells, B-cell-depleted T cells, or PBMCs provided the cDNA or gDNA that served as material.

As handled by the study authors: The authors estimated nucleated cell counts from reference gene primer amplification. Sequencing was performed with immunoSEQ multiplex PCR; in TCRdb, only in-frame clones are kept and a portion is missing. The D gene and trimming were derived from the DNA, and the V and J assignments and clone size from that table. The repertoire consists of around 300,000 clones, with roughly 90% occurring once and the leading ten covering about 3%. Germline values: CDR1 LGHDT, CDR2 YNNKEL (reference sequence). V lost 0 bases and J 9 bases, leaving 11 bases between the germline ends. CDR3 size: 13 residues. This clone was seen only once.

The sequencing input was peripheral blood. This TCR was sampled from a woman aged 30 to 39 with active or convalescent COVID-19. V is TRBV3-1 (or the pseudogene TRBV3-2) and J is TRBJ1-2; D gene ambiguous. In nucleotides, the CDR3 is TGTGCCAGCAGCCAAGATAGGAGCGGGAGCTACACCTTC. It yields the protein CASSQDRSGSYTF.